This TCR beta chain was obtained from a study of T cells in Graves' hyperthyroidism and ophthalmopathy. Clinical symptoms, serum thyroxine, TRAb, thyroid ultrasound and orbital computed tomography established diagnosis. Amplification of TCR beta CDR3 regions was performed using RNA transcripts as template. First-round RT-PCR of the TCR CDR3 relied on the HTBI primer set. TCRdb itself ran the multiplex PCR reads through MiXCR, one entry per CDR3 protein. Among under 400,000 distinct CDR3 sequences listed, 15% to 20% were seen once. This clonotype appeared a few times. The sequence came from a woman in her forties or fifties with Graves' hyperthyroidism. Sequenced material: blood.

The CDR3 loop reads CSAGQGAGGELFF. In nucleotides, the CDR3 is TGCAGTGCCGGACAGGGGGCCGGCGGGGAGCTGTTTTTT. The chain has TRBV20-1 and TRBJ2-2; 11 bases are a match to TRBD1. The length of the CDR3 is 13 residues. Per germline, CDR1 DFQATT and CDR2 SNEGSKA (reference sequence). V shed 6 bases, J shed 7 bases, and the junction held 4 bases outside the gene matches.